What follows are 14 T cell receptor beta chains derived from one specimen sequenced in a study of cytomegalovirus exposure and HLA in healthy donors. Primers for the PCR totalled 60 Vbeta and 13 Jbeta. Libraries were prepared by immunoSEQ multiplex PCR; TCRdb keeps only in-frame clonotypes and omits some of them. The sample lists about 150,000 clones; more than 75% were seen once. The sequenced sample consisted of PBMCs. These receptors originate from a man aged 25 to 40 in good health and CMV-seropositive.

The CDR3 DNA is TGTGCCAGCAGCCCCGCCGGGACTATATCGTACGAGCAGTACTTC. Translating it yields CASSPAGTISYEQYF. V usage is TRBV14 and J usage is TRBJ2-7, with TRBD2 matching over 7 bases. CDR3 length: 15 residues. Germline V gene data show CDR1 as SGHDN and CDR2 as FVKESK. V dropped 4 bases and J dropped 4; count of bases not matched to a gene: 10.

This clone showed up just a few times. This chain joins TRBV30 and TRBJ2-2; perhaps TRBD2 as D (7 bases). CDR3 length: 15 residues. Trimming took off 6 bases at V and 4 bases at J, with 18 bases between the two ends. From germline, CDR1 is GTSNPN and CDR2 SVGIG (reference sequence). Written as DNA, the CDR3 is TGTGCCTGCGTCGGTCGGGGGGCCGGCACCGGGGAGCTGTTTTTT. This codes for CACVGRGAGTGELFF.

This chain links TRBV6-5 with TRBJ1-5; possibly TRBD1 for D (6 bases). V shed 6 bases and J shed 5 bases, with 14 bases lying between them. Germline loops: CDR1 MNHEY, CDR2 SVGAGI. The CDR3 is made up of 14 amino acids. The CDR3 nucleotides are TGTGCCAGCAGCTCCGGGACACAGGATCAGCCCCAGCATTTT. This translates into CASSSGTQDQPQHF.

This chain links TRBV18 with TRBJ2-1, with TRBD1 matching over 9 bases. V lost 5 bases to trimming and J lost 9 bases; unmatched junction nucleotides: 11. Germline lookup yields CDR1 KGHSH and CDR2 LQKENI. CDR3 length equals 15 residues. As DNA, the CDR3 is TGTGCCAGCTCAGGTGGGACAGGGATCCCCTTTGAGCAGTTCTTC. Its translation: CASSGGTGIPFEQFF.

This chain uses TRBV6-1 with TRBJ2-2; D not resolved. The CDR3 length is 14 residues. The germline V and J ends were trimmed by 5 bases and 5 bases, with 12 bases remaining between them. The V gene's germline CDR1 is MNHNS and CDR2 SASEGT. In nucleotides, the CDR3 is TGTGCCAGCAGTAACGGTGTGCCAACCGGGGAGCTGTTTTTT. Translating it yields CASSNGVPTGELFF.

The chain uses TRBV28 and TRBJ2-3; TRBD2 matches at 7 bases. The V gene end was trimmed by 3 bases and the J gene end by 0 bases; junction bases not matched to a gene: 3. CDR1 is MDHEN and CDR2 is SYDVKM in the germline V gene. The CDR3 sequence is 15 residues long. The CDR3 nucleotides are TGTGCCAGCAGTTTTGGGGAGGGAAGCACAGATACGCAGTATTTT. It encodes CASSFGEGSTDTQYF.

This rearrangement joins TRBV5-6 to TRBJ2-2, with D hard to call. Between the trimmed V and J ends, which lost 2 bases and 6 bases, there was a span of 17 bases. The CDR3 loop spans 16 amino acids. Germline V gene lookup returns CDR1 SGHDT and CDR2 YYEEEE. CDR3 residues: CASSFQTRLGAGELFF. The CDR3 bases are TGTGCCAGCAGCTTCCAAACCAGGTTGGGCGCCGGGGAGCTGTTTTTT.

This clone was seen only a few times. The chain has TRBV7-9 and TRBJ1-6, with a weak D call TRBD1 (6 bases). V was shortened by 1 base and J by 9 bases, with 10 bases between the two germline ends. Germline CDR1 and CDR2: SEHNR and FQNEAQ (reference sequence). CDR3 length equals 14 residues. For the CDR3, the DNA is TGTGCCAGCAGCTTAGAGGGGGAGAGTTCACCCCTCCACTTT. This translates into CASSLEGESSPLHF.

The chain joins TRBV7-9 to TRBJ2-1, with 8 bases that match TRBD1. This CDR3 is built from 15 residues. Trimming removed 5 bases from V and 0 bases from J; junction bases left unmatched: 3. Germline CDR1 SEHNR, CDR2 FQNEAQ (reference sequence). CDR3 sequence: CASSPGGYSYNEQFF. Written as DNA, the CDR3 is TGTGCCAGCAGCCCAGGGGGCTACTCCTACAATGAGCAGTTCTTC.

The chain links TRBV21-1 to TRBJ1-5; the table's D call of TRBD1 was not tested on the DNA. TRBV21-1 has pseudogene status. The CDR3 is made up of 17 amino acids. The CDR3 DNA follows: TGTGCCAGCAGCAAGGCCTCCAAGGGGGTGCCCAATCAGCCCCAGCATTTT. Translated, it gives CASSKASKGVPNQPQHF.

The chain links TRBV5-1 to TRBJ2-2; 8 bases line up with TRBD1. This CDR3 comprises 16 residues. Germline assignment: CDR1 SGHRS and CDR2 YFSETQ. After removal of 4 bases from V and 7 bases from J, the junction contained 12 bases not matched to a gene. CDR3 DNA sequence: TGCGCCAGCAGCACCGCCAGGGGGCCGATCGTCGGGGAGCTGTTTTTT. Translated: CASSTARGPIVGELFF. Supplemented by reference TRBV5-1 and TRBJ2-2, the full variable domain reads KAGVTQTPRYLIKTRGQQVTLSCSPISGHRSVSWYQQTPGQGLQFLFEYFSETQRNKGNFPGRFSGRQFSNSRSEMNVSTLELGDSALYLCASSTARGPIVGELFFGEGSRLTVL.

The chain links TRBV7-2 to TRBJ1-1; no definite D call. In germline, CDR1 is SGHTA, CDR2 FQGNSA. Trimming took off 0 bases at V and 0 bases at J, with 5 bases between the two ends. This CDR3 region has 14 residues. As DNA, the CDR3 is TGTGCCAGCAGCTTAGCCATCCTGAACACTGAAGCTTTCTTT. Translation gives CASSLAILNTEAFF.

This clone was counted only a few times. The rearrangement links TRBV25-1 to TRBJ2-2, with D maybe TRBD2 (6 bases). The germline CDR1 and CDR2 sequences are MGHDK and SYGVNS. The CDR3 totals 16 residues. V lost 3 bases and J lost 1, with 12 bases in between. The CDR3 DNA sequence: TGTGCCAGCAGTGATATCGGGGGACGGAACACCGGGGAGCTGTTTTTT. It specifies CASSDIGGRNTGELFF.

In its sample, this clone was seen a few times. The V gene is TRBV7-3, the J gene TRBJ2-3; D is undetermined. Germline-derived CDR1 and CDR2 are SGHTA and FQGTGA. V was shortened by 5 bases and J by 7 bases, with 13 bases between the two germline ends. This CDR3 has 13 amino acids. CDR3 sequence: CASSTEHDNTQYF. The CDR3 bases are TGTGCCAGCAGCACAGAGCACGATAATACGCAGTATTTT.